The 22 T cell receptor beta chains listed next were all sequenced from one sample in a study of T-cell reconstitution after alpha-beta-depleted transplantation in children. Unique molecular identifiers were incorporated into the prepared TCRbeta library. TCRdb re-called the PCR reads through MiXCR, storing one row per CDR3 protein. This sample has about 370,000 distinct CDR3 sequences, with roughly 20% found just once. The sample was PBMCs from the stem cell graft donor, taken from the stem cell graft. Source of these receptors: a human donor who donated a stem cell graft to a child with acute myeloid leukemia.

This clonotype has only a few counts. The rearrangement joins TRBV27 to TRBJ1-5, with 7 bases aligning to TRBD1. V was pared by 5 bases and J by 4 bases, with 5 bases of the junction left unmatched. This CDR3 contains 14 residues. Germline CDR1 and CDR2: MNHEY and SMNVEV (reference sequence). CDR3 sequence (DNA): TGTGCCAGCAGTCGCGGACAGGTAAATCAGCCCCAGCATTTT. Translating it yields CASSRGQVNQPQHF.

This clonotype was seen more than once but under ten times. This rearrangement joins TRBV2 to TRBJ2-5; perhaps D is TRBD1 or TRBD2 (6 bases each). This CDR3 has 13 residues. Germline CDR1 reads SNHLY; CDR2 reads FYNNEI. Trimming removed 4 bases at V and 4 bases at J, with 10 bases between. Here the CDR3 reads CASSGGGGETQYF. CDR3 in DNA: TGTGCCAGCAGTGGAGGGGGAGGAGAGACCCAGTACTTC.

Only a few counts were recorded for this clonotype. The chain joins TRBV12-3 or TRBV12-4 to TRBJ2-1; TRBD1 matches 8 bases. Trimming cost V 5 bases and J 7 bases; bases outside gene matches: 13. The CDR3 runs 16 residues. The CDR3 region has the DNA TGTGCCAGCAGTATCTCTTGGTGGGGACAGGTAAATGAGCAGTTCTTC. Translation gives CASSISWWGQVNEQFF.

This clonotype was found a few times. J is TRBJ2-7 and V is TRBV7-2; a weak D match, TRBD2 (6 bases). Germline lookup yields CDR1 SGHTA and CDR2 FQGNSA. CDR3 length equals 15 residues. Between the trimmed V and J ends, which lost 1 base and 2 bases, there was a span of 12 bases. The CDR3 DNA reads TGTGCCAGCAGCTTAGAGTTAGCGGCTGCCTACGAGCAGTACTTC. It codes for CASSLELAAAYEQYF.

The J gene is TRBJ1-1, the V gene TRBV7-6; no reliable D call. The CDR3 runs to 13 residues. Germline V gene sequence: CDR1 SGHVS, CDR2 FNYEAQ. V was shortened by 5 bases and J by 6 bases, with 13 bases between the two germline ends. For the CDR3, the DNA is TGTGCCAGCAGCGACCGAGGCGGTTCTGAAGCTTTCTTT. Protein: CASSDRGGSEAFF.

V usage is TRBV20-1 and J usage is TRBJ1-5, with D maybe TRBD1 (5 bases). This CDR3 contains 15 residues. Trimming cost V 0 bases and J 5 bases, with 14 bases left between them. The germline V gene has CDR1 DFQATT and CDR2 SNEGSKA (reference sequence). This CDR3 reads CSARDLRVMDQPQHF. The CDR3 nucleotides are TGCAGTGCTAGAGATCTCAGGGTTATGGATCAGCCCCAGCATTTT.

This clonotype was found a few times. J is TRBJ2-7 and V is TRBV14, with D perhaps TRBD2 (5 bases). The germline V gene encodes CDR1 SGHDN and CDR2 FVKESK. CDR3 size: 16 residues. The V and J ends lost 1 base and 7 bases respectively, with 20 bases between them. The CDR3 protein is CASSQVPSEVGFEQYF. CDR3 coding DNA: TGTGCCAGCAGCCAAGTCCCCTCGGAGGTTGGGTTTGAGCAGTACTTC.

The chain links TRBV4-1 to TRBJ2-7; D gene unclear. V shed 1 base and J shed 6 bases, with 13 bases lying between them. Germline CDR1 is MGHRA and CDR2 is YSYEKL. This CDR3 contains 14 residues. CDR3: CASSQGYDWAEQYF. The CDR3 DNA follows: TGCGCCAGCAGCCAAGGTTACGATTGGGCCGAGCAGTACTTC.

V and J are TRBV5-6 and TRBJ2-3, with TRBD2 identical over 10 bases. Germline V gene lookup returns CDR1 SGHDT and CDR2 YYEEEE. This CDR3 region has 17 residues. The ends lost 3 bases at V and 1 base at J; junction bases unmatched: 8. Here the CDR3 reads CASSSLSGRAGTDTQYF. The DNA for the CDR3 is TGTGCCAGCAGCTCTTTGAGCGGGAGGGCCGGCACAGATACGCAGTATTTT.

The sample holds a few counts of this clonotype. This chain joins TRBV5-1 and TRBJ1-1; a weak D match, TRBD1 (5 bases). From germline, CDR1 is SGHRS and CDR2 YFSETQ. This CDR3 spans 15 amino acids. V gave up 0 bases and J gave up 1 base, with 10 bases separating them. This CDR3 reads CASSLEGFENTEAFF. Written as DNA, the CDR3 is TGCGCCAGCAGCTTGGAGGGGTTTGAGAACACTGAAGCTTTCTTT.

V is TRBV4-3 and J is TRBJ1-1; no definite D call. The V end was cut by 4 bases, the J end by 4 bases, with 19 bases between. CDR1 and CDR2 from the germline V gene are LGHNA and YSLEER. The CDR3 contains 16 residues. The CDR3 protein is CASSPNLAGFGTEAFF. CDR3 in DNA: TGCGCCAGCAGCCCTAACCTGGCCGGATTTGGCACTGAAGCTTTCTTT.

This clonotype has a count of ten or more. This rearrangement joins TRBV12-3 or TRBV12-4 to TRBJ2-7; 8 nucleotides match TRBD1. V lost 6 bases and J lost 2; bases outside the gene matches: 6. CDR3 size: 14 residues. The CDR3 region is CASSPGTGAYEQYF. In DNA form, the CDR3 reads TGTGCCAGCAGCCCCGGGACAGGAGCCTACGAGCAGTACTTC.

This clonotype was counted between two and nine times. The J gene is TRBJ2-3, the V gene TRBV29-1; TRBD1 might be the D (6 bases). The CDR3 is made up of 13 amino acids. With 7 bases removed from V and 3 bases from J, the gap between germline ends came to 14 bases. Germline assignment: CDR1 SQVTM and CDR2 ANQGSEA. CDR3 loop: CSASAGATDTQYF. Written as DNA, the CDR3 is TGCAGCGCCTCGGCAGGGGCAACAGATACGCAGTATTTT.

This clonotype was seen more than once but under ten times. The chain uses TRBV5-6 and TRBJ2-5, with 13 nucleotides matching TRBD2. J lost 4 bases, V lost 2 bases, and 5 bases had no gene match. Germline V gives CDR1 SGHDT, CDR2 YYEEEE. This CDR3 comprises 16 residues. CDR3 loop: CASSFQGLAGLETQYF. CDR3 coding DNA: TGTGCCAGCAGCTTCCAGGGACTAGCGGGACTAGAGACCCAGTACTTC.

Many counts were recorded for this clonotype. The chain recombines TRBV20-1 with TRBJ2-7; 10 bases align to TRBD1. J was trimmed by 4 bases and V by 5 bases; bases with no gene match: 5. Germline V gene lookup returns CDR1 DFQATT and CDR2 SNEGSKA (reference sequence). The CDR3 runs to 13 residues. CDR3: CSAGRQGAYEQYF. For the CDR3, the DNA is TGCAGTGCTGGCAGACAGGGGGCTTACGAGCAGTACTTC.

In this sample, this clonotype turned up a few times. The chain's CDR3 is CSAQDNQETQYF. Here the CDR3 DNA reads TGCAGTGCTCAAGATAACCAAGAGACCCAGTACTTC. The chain recombines TRBV20-1 with TRBJ2-5, with D unclear. With 5 bases removed from V and 0 bases from J, the gap between germline ends came to 7 bases. This CDR3 is built from 12 residues. Per the germline V gene, CDR1 is DFQATT and CDR2 is SNEGSKA (reference sequence).

This clonotype was recorded many times. The chain carries TRBV15 and TRBJ1-1; D remains ambiguous. Trimming took 0 bases from V and 3 from J, leaving 5 bases between them. This CDR3 has 13 residues. In germline, CDR1 is LNHNV, CDR2 YYDKDF (reference sequence). In DNA, the CDR3 is TGTGCCACCAGCAGAGAGATGGACACTGAAGCTTTCTTT. Its translation is CATSREMDTEAFF. Combining the CDR3 with reference TRBV15 and TRBJ1-1 gives the whole variable domain DAMVIQNPRYQVTQFGKPVTLSCSQTLNHNVMYWYQQKSSQAPKLLFHYYDKDFNNEADTPDNFQSRRPNTSFCFLDIRSPGLGDTAMYLCATSREMDTEAFFGQGTRLTVV.

The sample holds a few counts of this clonotype. The V and J genes are TRBV6-1 and TRBJ2-4; 7 bases are shared with TRBD2. The CDR3 is 14 residues long. J lost 5 bases, V lost 8 bases, and 9 bases had no gene match. Looked up from germline, CDR1 is MNHNS and CDR2 is SASEGT. DNA for the CDR3: TGTGCCAGCGGGGGGGACGGAATTCAAAACATTCAGTACTTC. It codes for CASGGDGIQNIQYF.

This clonotype was recorded only once. The V gene is TRBV20-1, the J gene TRBJ2-5, with D possibly being TRBD2 (6 bases). Germline V lookup: CDR1 DFQATT, CDR2 SNEGSKA (reference sequence). V was trimmed by 3 bases and J by 3 bases, leaving 11 bases between them. This CDR3 contains 13 residues. CDR3 region: CSASSTSKETQYF. CDR3 DNA sequence: TGCAGTGCTAGCTCCACTAGCAAAGAGACCCAGTACTTC.

This clonotype came up a few times. In DNA, the CDR3 is TGCAGTGCTGAGGACACCAGGGGAAGGGTCAATGAGCAGTTCTTC. Encoded protein: CSAEDTRGRVNEQFF. The chain combines TRBV20-1 with TRBJ2-1, with D perhaps TRBD1 (6 bases). CDR1 DFQATT and CDR2 SNEGSKA come from the germline V gene (reference sequence). The CDR3 is 15 amino acids. The germline V and J ends were trimmed by 5 bases and 6 bases, with 20 bases remaining between them.

The V call is TRBV10-3, the J call TRBJ2-7; 8 bases map to TRBD2. The trim removed 6 bases at V and 0 bases at J, leaving 1 base unmatched. The CDR3 runs to 13 residues. Germline CDR1 ENHRY, CDR2 SYGVKD. CDR3 region: CAIRSGSSYEQYF. The CDR3 bases are TGTGCCATCAGGAGCGGGAGCTCCTACGAGCAGTACTTC.

In its sample, this clonotype was seen once. CDR3 nucleotides: TGTGCCAGCAGCCTTCAGTTGGCCGGGGAGCTGTTTTTT. This codes for CASSLQLAGELFF. V and J are TRBV6-6 and TRBJ2-2; D not resolved. Germline values: CDR1 MNHNY, CDR2 SVGAGI (reference sequence). There are 13 residues in the CDR3. The V gene lost 6 bases and the J gene lost 6 bases, with 11 bases spanning the gap.